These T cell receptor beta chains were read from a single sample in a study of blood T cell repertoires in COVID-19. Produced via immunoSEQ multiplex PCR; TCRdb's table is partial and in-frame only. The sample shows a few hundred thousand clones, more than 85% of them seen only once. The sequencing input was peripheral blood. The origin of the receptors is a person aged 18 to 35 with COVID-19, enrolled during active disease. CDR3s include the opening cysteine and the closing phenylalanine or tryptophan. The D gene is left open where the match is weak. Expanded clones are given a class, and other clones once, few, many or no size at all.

cdr3_aa: CASSQDHLAGAYYEQYF
cdr3_nt: TGTGCCAGCAGCCAAGATCACCTAGCGGGAGCTTACTACGAGCAGTACTTC
j_call: TRBJ2-7
clone_size: NA
cdr3_length: 17
d_call: TRBD2
v_call: TRBV4-2

cdr3_aa: CASSPLGQGTTSEQFF
cdr3_nt: TGTGCCAGCAGCCCTTTGGGACAGGGCACCACAAGTGAGCAGTTCTTC
j_call: TRBJ2-1
clone_size: NA
cdr3_length: 16
d_call: TRBD1
v_call: TRBV5-6

cdr3_aa: CASRPGGYGYTF
cdr3_nt: TGTGCCAGCAGGCCAGGGGGCTATGGCTACACCTTC
j_call: TRBJ1-2
clone_size: NA
cdr3_length: 12
d_call: TRBD1
v_call: TRBV28

cdr3_aa: CASSSDRNNSPLHF
cdr3_nt: TGTGCCAGTAGTTCCGACAGAAATAATTCACCCCTCCACTTT
j_call: TRBJ1-6
clone_size: NA
cdr3_length: 14
d_call: NA
v_call: TRBV19

cdr3_aa: CATSAGLGYTF
cdr3_nt: TGTGCCACCAGTGCAGGGCTTGGCTACACCTTC
j_call: TRBJ1-2
clone_size: NA
cdr3_length: 11
d_call: NA
v_call: TRBV24-1

cdr3_aa: CASSSRGTEAFF
cdr3_nt: TGTGCCAGTAGTAGCAGGGGCACTGAAGCTTTCTTT
j_call: TRBJ1-1
clone_size: NA
cdr3_length: 12
d_call: NA
v_call: TRBV19

cdr3_aa: CASSPYGGKYSPLHF
cdr3_nt: TGTGCCAGCAGCCCCTACGGAGGAAAATATTCACCCCTCCACTTT
j_call: TRBJ1-6
clone_size: once
cdr3_length: 15
d_call: NA
v_call: TRBV14

cdr3_aa: CASSPTGYTDTQYF
cdr3_nt: TGTGCCAGCTCACCGACAGGGTATACAGATACGCAGTATTTT
j_call: TRBJ2-3
clone_size: NA
cdr3_length: 14
d_call: TRBD1
v_call: TRBV18

cdr3_aa: CASSDPDRGRGEQYF
cdr3_nt: TGTGCCAGCAGTGATCCGGACAGGGGGCGAGGCGAGCAGTACTTC
j_call: TRBJ2-7
clone_size: NA
cdr3_length: 15
d_call: TRBD1
v_call: TRBV25-1

cdr3_aa: CASSPGGTGIYGYTF
cdr3_nt: TGCGCCAGCAGCCCGGGGGGGACAGGGATCTATGGCTACACCTTC
j_call: TRBJ1-2
clone_size: NA
cdr3_length: 15
d_call: TRBD1
v_call: TRBV5-1

cdr3_aa: CASSQGTGGVQPQHF
cdr3_nt: TGTGCCAGCAGCCAGGGGACAGGGGGCGTTCAGCCCCAGCATTTT
j_call: TRBJ1-5
clone_size: once
cdr3_length: 15
d_call: TRBD1
v_call: TRBV3-1/TRBV3-2

cdr3_aa: CASSPGGTGGFASYEQYF
cdr3_nt: TGTGCCAGCTCACCAGGTGGGACAGGGGGTTTTGCCTCCTACGAGCAGTACTTC
j_call: TRBJ2-7
clone_size: NA
cdr3_length: 18
d_call: TRBD1
v_call: TRBV18

cdr3_aa: CASSRSAGGELFF
cdr3_nt: TGTGCCAGCAGTCGGTCCGCAGGCGGGGAGCTGTTTTTT
j_call: TRBJ2-2
clone_size: NA
cdr3_length: 13
d_call: NA
v_call: TRBV7-3

cdr3_aa: CASSPGVGSHYGYTF
cdr3_nt: TGTGCCAGCAGCCCAGGCGTGGGGAGTCACTATGGCTACACCTTC
j_call: TRBJ1-2
clone_size: NA
cdr3_length: 15
d_call: NA
v_call: TRBV14

cdr3_aa: CASSDWDRNSPLHF
cdr3_nt: TGTGCCAGCAGTGATTGGGACAGAAATTCACCCCTCCACTTT
j_call: TRBJ1-6
clone_size: NA
cdr3_length: 14
d_call: TRBD1
v_call: TRBV2

cdr3_aa: CASSTRTSGNNEQFF
cdr3_nt: TGTGCCAGCAGTACTAGGACTAGCGGAAACAATGAGCAGTTCTTC
j_call: TRBJ2-1
clone_size: NA
cdr3_length: 15
d_call: TRBD2
v_call: TRBV27

cdr3_aa: CASSSFTGVFNTEAFF
cdr3_nt: TGTGCCAGCAGCTCCTTTACAGGGGTCTTCAACACTGAAGCTTTCTTT
j_call: TRBJ1-1
clone_size: once
cdr3_length: 16
d_call: TRBD1
v_call: TRBV7-9

cdr3_aa: CASRLVPLDSTYSEQYF
cdr3_nt: TGTGCAAGTCGCTTAGTTCCTTTGGACAGCACCTACTCCGAGCAGTACTTC
j_call: TRBJ2-7
clone_size: NA
cdr3_length: 17
d_call: NA
v_call: TRBV12-2

cdr3_aa: CASSLGQVPYEQYF
cdr3_nt: TGTGCCAGCAGCCTCGGACAGGTACCCTACGAGCAGTACTTC
j_call: TRBJ2-7
clone_size: NA
cdr3_length: 14
d_call: TRBD1
v_call: TRBV5-6

cdr3_aa: CAIRDGKGDGYTF
cdr3_nt: TGTGCCATCCGAGACGGGAAGGGGGATGGCTACACCTTC
j_call: TRBJ1-2
clone_size: NA
cdr3_length: 13
d_call: NA
v_call: TRBV2

cdr3_aa: CASSVASGYNEQFF
cdr3_nt: TGTGCCAGCAGCGTGGCTAGCGGCTACAATGAGCAGTTCTTC
j_call: TRBJ2-1
clone_size: NA
cdr3_length: 14
d_call: TRBD2
v_call: TRBV9